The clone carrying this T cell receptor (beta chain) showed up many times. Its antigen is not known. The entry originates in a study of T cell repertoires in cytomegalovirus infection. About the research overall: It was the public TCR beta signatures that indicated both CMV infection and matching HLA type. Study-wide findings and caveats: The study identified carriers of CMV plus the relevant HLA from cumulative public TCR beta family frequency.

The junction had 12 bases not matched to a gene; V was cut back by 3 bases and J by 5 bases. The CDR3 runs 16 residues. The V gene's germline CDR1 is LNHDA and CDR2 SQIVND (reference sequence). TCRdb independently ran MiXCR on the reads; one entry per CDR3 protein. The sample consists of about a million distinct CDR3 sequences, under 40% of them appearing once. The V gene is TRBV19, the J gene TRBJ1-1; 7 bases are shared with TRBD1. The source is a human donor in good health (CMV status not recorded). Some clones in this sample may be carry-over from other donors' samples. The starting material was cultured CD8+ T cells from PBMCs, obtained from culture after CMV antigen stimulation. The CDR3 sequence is CASSIPPGQTWTEAFF. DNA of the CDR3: TGTGCCAGTAGTATCCCGCCGGGACAGACGTGGACTGAAGCTTTCTTT.